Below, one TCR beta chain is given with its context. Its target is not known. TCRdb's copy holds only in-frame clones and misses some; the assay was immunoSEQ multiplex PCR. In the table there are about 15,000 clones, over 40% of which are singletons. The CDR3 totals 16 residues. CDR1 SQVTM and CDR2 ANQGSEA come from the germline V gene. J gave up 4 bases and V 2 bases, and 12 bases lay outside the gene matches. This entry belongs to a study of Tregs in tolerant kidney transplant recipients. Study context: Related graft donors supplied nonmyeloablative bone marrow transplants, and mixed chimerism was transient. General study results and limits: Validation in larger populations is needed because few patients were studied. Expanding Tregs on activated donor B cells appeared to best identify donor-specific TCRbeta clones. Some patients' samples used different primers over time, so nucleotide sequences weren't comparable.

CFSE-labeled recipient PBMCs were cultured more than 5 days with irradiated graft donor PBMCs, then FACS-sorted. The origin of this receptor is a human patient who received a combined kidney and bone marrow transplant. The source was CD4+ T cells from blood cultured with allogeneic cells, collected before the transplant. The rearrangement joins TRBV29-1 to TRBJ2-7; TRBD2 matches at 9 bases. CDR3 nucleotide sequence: TGCAGCGTTGAACTGACGAAAGGACTAGCGCTGTACGAGCAGTACTTC. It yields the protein CSVELTKGLALYEQYF.